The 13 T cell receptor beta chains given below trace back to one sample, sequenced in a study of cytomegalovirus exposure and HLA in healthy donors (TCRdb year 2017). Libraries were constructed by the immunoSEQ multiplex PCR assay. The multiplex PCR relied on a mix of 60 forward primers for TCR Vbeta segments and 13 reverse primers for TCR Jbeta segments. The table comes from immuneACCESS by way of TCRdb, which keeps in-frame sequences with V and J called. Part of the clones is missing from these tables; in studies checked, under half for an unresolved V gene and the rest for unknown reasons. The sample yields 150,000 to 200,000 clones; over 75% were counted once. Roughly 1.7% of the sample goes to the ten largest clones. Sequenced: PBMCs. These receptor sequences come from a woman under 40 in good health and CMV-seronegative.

The DNA for the CDR3 is TGTGCCAGCAAGCCGGGACAGGGGACTTGGGAGCAGTACTTC. Residues: CASKPGQGTWEQYF. V is TRBV2 and J is TRBJ2-7, with 10 bases aligning to TRBD1. Per germline, CDR1 SNHLY and CDR2 FYNNEI. The CDR3 has 14 amino acids. V dropped 7 bases and J dropped 7; count of bases not matched to a gene: 10.

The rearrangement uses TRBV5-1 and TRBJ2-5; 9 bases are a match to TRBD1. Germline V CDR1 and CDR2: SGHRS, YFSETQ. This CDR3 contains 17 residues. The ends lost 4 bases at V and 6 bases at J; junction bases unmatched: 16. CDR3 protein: CASSLFSFTGGRQTQYF. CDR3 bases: TGCGCCAGCAGCCTTTTCTCTTTCACAGGGGGCCGGCAGACCCAGTACTTC.

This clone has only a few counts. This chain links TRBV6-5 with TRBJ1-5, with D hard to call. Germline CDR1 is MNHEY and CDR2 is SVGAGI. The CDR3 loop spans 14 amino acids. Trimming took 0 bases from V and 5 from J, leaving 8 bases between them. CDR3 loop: CASSYSPDDQPQHF. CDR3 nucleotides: TGTGCCAGCAGTTACTCTCCAGATGATCAGCCCCAGCATTTT.

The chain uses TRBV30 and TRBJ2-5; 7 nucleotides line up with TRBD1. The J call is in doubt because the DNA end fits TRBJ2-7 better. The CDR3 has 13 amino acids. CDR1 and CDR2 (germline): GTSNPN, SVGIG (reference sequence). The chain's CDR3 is CAWSDRGSYEQYF. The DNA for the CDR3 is TGTGCCTGGAGTGACAGGGGCTCCTACGAGCAGTACTTC.

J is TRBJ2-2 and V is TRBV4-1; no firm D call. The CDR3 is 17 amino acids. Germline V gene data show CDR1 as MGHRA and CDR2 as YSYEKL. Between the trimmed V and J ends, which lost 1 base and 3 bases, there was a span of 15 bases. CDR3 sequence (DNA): TGCGCCAGCAGCCAAGTACCACTATCCGTTCACACCGGGGAGCTGTTTTTT. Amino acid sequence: CASSQVPLSVHTGELFF.

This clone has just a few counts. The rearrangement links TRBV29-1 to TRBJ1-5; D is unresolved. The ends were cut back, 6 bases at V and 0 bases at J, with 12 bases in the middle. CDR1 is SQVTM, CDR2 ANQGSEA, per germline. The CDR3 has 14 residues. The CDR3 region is CSVARGNSNQPQHF. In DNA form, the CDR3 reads TGCAGCGTGGCGCGGGGAAATAGCAATCAGCCCCAGCATTTT.

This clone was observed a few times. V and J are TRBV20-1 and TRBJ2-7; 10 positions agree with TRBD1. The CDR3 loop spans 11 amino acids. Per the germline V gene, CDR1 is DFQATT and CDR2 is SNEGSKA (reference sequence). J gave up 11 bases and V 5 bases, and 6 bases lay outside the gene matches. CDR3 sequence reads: CSAGDRGKKYF. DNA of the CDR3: TGCAGTGCTGGGGACAGGGGAAAGAAGTACTTC.

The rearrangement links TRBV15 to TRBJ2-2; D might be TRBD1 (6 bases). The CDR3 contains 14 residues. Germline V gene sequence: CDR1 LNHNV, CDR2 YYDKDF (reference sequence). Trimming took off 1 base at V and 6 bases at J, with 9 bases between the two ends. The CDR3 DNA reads TGTGCCACCAGCAGAGGCAGGGGACCCGGGGAGCTGTTTTTT. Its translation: CATSRGRGPGELFF.

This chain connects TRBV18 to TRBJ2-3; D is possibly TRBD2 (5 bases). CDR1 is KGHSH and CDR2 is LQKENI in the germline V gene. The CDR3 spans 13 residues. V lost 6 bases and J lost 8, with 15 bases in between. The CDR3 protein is CASSLGLTGTQYF. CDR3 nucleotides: TGTGCCAGCTCCCTTGGACTGACTGGTACGCAGTATTTT.

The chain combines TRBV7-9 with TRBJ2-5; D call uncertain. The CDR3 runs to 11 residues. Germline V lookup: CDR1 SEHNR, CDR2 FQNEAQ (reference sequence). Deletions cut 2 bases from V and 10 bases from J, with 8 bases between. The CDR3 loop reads CASSLIGLQYF. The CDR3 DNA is TGTGCCAGCAGCTTAATTGGGCTCCAGTACTTC.

CDR3: CASSVGTGRIGSPLHF. For the CDR3, the DNA is TGTGCCAGCAGCGTAGGGACAGGGAGAATAGGCTCACCCCTCCACTTT. The J gene is TRBJ1-6, the V gene TRBV9; 8 nucleotides align to TRBD1. Germline trimming cut 0 bases from V and 10 bases from J; bases unmatched to any gene: 9. The V gene's germline CDR1 is SGDLS and CDR2 YYNGEE. CDR3 size: 16 residues.

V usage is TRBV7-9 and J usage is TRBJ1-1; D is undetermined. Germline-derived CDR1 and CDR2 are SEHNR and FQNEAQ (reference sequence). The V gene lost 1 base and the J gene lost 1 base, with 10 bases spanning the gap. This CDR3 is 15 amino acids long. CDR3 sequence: CASSLVVTPNTEAFF. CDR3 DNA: TGTGCCAGCAGCTTAGTTGTGACACCGAACACTGAAGCTTTCTTT.

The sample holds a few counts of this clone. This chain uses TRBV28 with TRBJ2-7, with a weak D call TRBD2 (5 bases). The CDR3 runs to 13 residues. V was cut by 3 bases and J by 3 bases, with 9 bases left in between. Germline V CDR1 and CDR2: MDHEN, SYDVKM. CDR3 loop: CASSLGTSYEQYF. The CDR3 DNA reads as TGTGCCAGCAGTTTGGGAACTAGCTACGAGCAGTACTTC.